The 25 T cell receptor beta chains below were found in one sample sequenced in a study of cytomegalovirus exposure and HLA in healthy donors. The data were produced by immunoSEQ multiplex PCR, yet TCRdb's version contains in-frame clones alone and is incomplete. The sample records about 130,000 clones, roughly nine tenths being singletons. The sequenced sample consisted of PBMCs. The receptors were sampled from a woman aged 18-35 years in good health and CMV-seropositive.

V and J are TRBV7-2 and TRBJ2-5; 9 nucleotides match TRBD2. The CDR3 is 15 residues long. The V and J ends lost 4 bases and 4 bases, in that order; junction bases with no gene match: 7. The germline CDR1 and CDR2 sequences are SGHTA and FQGNSA. CDR3 in amino acids: CASSSGGGALETQYF. For the CDR3, the DNA is TGTGCCAGCAGCTCAGGCGGGGGGGCGCTAGAGACCCAGTACTTC.

This sequence joins TRBV2 and TRBJ2-5; 8 positions match TRBD2. Germline V gene sequence: CDR1 SNHLY, CDR2 FYNNEI. V trimming: 1 base; J trimming: 7 bases; junction bases outside the gene matches: 5. The CDR3 runs 14 residues. The CDR3 loop is CASSEGYRGGTQYF. The CDR3 nucleotides are TGTGCCAGCAGTGAAGGGTACCGGGGGGGGACCCAGTACTTC.

This chain joins TRBV28 and TRBJ2-2, with 7 bases lining up with TRBD1. Unmatched junction bases numbered 3, after V lost 7 bases and J lost 4 bases. From germline, CDR1 is MDHEN and CDR2 SYDVKM. This CDR3 contains 13 residues. The CDR3 nucleotides are TGTGCCAGCAACAGGGGCGGCACCGGGGAGCTGTTTTTT. It encodes CASNRGGTGELFF.

This chain links TRBV19 with TRBJ1-2, with 7 bases fitting TRBD1. The V and J ends lost 5 bases and 4 bases, in that order; junction bases with no gene match: 4. This CDR3 region has 13 residues. Germline V gene lookup returns CDR1 LNHDA and CDR2 SQIVND (reference sequence). CDR3 in amino acids: CASSAGTVYGYTF. The CDR3 DNA reads as TGTGCCAGTAGTGCCGGGACAGTCTATGGCTACACCTTC.

This sequence joins TRBV7-2 and TRBJ1-6; 7 bases are shared with TRBD1. The CDR3 loop spans 16 amino acids. The germline V gene has CDR1 SGHTA and CDR2 FQGNSA. V lost 4 bases to trimming and J lost 7 bases; unmatched junction nucleotides: 10. The CDR3 DNA reads TGTGCCAGCAGCTCTATCCGGGACAGCCTCAATTCACCCCTCCACTTT. Its protein product is CASSSIRDSLNSPLHF.

V is TRBV2 and J is TRBJ1-2; a possible D gene is TRBD1 (5 bases). V lost 0 bases, J lost 5 bases, and 7 bases lay in between. The CDR3 covers 13 residues. Germline CDR1 reads SNHLY; CDR2 reads FYNNEI. Here the CDR3 reads CASSEARGYGYTF. The CDR3 DNA is TGTGCCAGCAGTGAAGCGCGGGGGTATGGCTACACCTTC.

This rearrangement joins TRBV13 to TRBJ1-4, with 9 positions matching TRBD1. Germline CDR1 reads PRHDT; CDR2 reads FYEKMQ (reference sequence). The CDR3 has 14 residues. Trimming took 5 bases from V and 7 from J; bases not matched to a gene: 5. DNA for the CDR3: TGTGCCAGCAGCCCTAGACAGGGGGGTGAAAAACTGTTTTTT. Translating it yields CASSPRQGGEKLFF.

The genes are TRBV4-3 and TRBJ1-4; weak D call: TRBD1 (5 bases). CDR1 and CDR2 from the germline V gene are LGHNA and YSLEER. There are 15 residues in the CDR3. Trimming cost V 0 bases and J 7 bases, with 12 bases left between them. The CDR3 loop is CASSQDLRRGEKLFF. The DNA of the CDR3 is TGCGCCAGCAGCCAAGATCTCAGGAGGGGTGAAAAACTGTTTTTT.

The chain combines TRBV4-1 with TRBJ2-3; TRBD2 agrees at 10 bases. The V gene end was trimmed by 2 bases and the J gene end by 4 bases; junction bases not matched to a gene: 6. This CDR3 comprises 16 residues. CDR1 and CDR2 (germline): MGHRA, YSYEKL. The CDR3 loop reads CASSQIPLAGADTQYF. The CDR3 bases are TGCGCCAGCAGCCAAATCCCGCTAGCGGGGGCAGATACGCAGTATTTT.

J is TRBJ1-1 and V is TRBV27; no definite D call. Germline V lookup: CDR1 MNHEY, CDR2 SMNVEV (reference sequence). Trimming pared 5 bases from V and 1 base from J, leaving 8 bases between. The CDR3 has 13 residues. The CDR3 reads CASSPRGNTEAFF. CDR3 nucleotides: TGTGCCAGCAGTCCCCGGGGGAACACTGAAGCTTTCTTT.

The CDR3, as DNA: TGTGCCAGCAGTTCGACAGGGACGAATCAGCCCCAGCATTTT. Its translation: CASSSTGTNQPQHF. The gene calls are TRBV6-5 and TRBJ1-5; 7 bases are a match to TRBD1. Germline V CDR1 and CDR2: MNHEY, SVGAGI. Germline trimming cut 4 bases from V and 4 bases from J; bases unmatched to any gene: 4. This CDR3 region has 14 residues.

This sequence joins TRBV4-1 and TRBJ2-1; 10 bases map to TRBD2. The CDR3 spans 16 residues. The V gene's germline CDR1 is MGHRA and CDR2 YSYEKL. V lost 0 bases, J lost 8 bases, and 7 bases stayed unmatched. The CDR3 sequence: CASSQEAGGPVDEQFF. The CDR3 DNA reads as TGCGCCAGCAGCCAAGAAGCGGGGGGGCCGGTCGATGAGCAGTTCTTC.

The rearrangement uses TRBV14 and TRBJ1-1; TRBD1 matches 11 bases. J gave up 1 base and V 4 bases, and 8 bases lay outside the gene matches. CDR1 and CDR2 from the germline V gene are SGHDN and FVKESK. This CDR3 has 17 residues. CDR3 DNA sequence: TGTGCCAGCAGCCCCTGGACAGGGGGCTTCTGGAACACTGAAGCTTTCTTT. It codes for CASSPWTGGFWNTEAFF.

This clone was detected once. The chain links TRBV7-9 to TRBJ1-1; perhaps TRBD1 as D (6 bases). Germline CDR1 and CDR2: SEHNR and FQNEAQ (reference sequence). V was pared by 4 bases and J by 10 bases, with 22 bases between. This CDR3 has 15 residues. The CDR3 protein is CASSSSMGNIRGAFF. CDR3 DNA: TGTGCCAGCAGCTCAAGTATGGGGAACATCAGGGGAGCTTTCTTT.

The genes are TRBV29-1 and TRBJ1-5, with 7 bases matching TRBD1. The V gene's germline CDR1 is SQVTM and CDR2 ANQGSEA. This CDR3 contains 12 residues. After removal of 7 bases from V and 6 bases from J, the junction contained 6 bases not matched to a gene. The CDR3 reads CSAGQVGQPQHF. CDR3 nucleotides: TGCAGCGCCGGACAGGTGGGTCAGCCCCAGCATTTT.

V gene TRBV7-9 combines with J gene TRBJ2-5; the match to TRBD1 covers 7 bases. From germline, CDR1 is SEHNR and CDR2 FQNEAQ (reference sequence). With 2 bases clipped from V and 3 bases from J, the junction kept 6 bases outside the gene matches. This CDR3 comprises 15 residues. The CDR3 nucleotides read TGTGCCAGCAGCTTAACGGCAGGGGGAGAAGAGACCCAGTACTTC. Protein sequence: CASSLTAGGEETQYF.

This chain joins TRBV2 and TRBJ2-2; D perhaps matches TRBD2 (6 bases). CDR1 is SNHLY and CDR2 is FYNNEI in the germline V gene. The CDR3 totals 15 residues. Trimming took 6 bases from V and 4 from J, leaving 15 bases between them. Written as DNA, the CDR3 is TGTGCCAGCAGGACGATAGCGGATGGCACCGGGGAGCTGTTTTTT. Encoded protein: CASRTIADGTGELFF.

This sequence joins TRBV5-1 and TRBJ2-1, with TRBD1 identical over 10 bases. V was pared by 3 bases and J by 1 base, with 13 bases of the junction left unmatched. The germline gives CDR1 SGHRS, CDR2 YFSETQ. CDR3 length equals 19 residues. This chain's CDR3 is CASSWGGTGARYSYNEQFF. The CDR3 DNA sequence: TGCGCCAGCAGCTGGGGTGGGACAGGGGCTAGATATTCCTACAATGAGCAGTTCTTC. Variable domain in full (rest from reference TRBV5-1 and TRBJ2-1): KAGVTQTPRYLIKTRGQQVTLSCSPISGHRSVSWYQQTPGQGLQFLFEYFSETQRNKGNFPGRFSGRQFSNSRSEMNVSTLELGDSALYLCASSWGGTGARYSYNEQFFGPGTRLTVL.

This clone appeared once. The V gene is TRBV28, the J gene TRBJ1-5; 7 positions match TRBD1. The germline CDR1 and CDR2 sequences are MDHEN and SYDVKM. The V gene end was trimmed by 7 bases and the J gene end by 11 bases; junction bases not matched to a gene: 8. This CDR3 spans 12 amino acids. Here the CDR3 reads CASKRGGETQHF. The CDR3 DNA is TGTGCCAGCAAAAGAGGGGGCGAGACCCAGCATTTT.

The chain links TRBV19 to TRBJ1-5; D unclear. CDR1 is LNHDA and CDR2 is SQIVND in the germline V gene (reference sequence). This CDR3 is built from 14 residues. Trimming stripped 1 base from V and 4 bases from J, with 8 bases between. The DNA of the CDR3 is TGTGCCAGTAGTATAGGCCAACTTAATCAGCCCCAGCATTTT. Translated, it gives CASSIGQLNQPQHF.

The rearrangement uses TRBV14 and TRBJ2-2, with TRBD1 identical over 11 bases. Germline-derived CDR1 and CDR2 are SGHDN and FVKESK. This CDR3 region has 16 residues. Trimming cost V 4 bases and J 4 bases; bases outside gene matches: 5. The CDR3 bases are TGTGCCAGCAGCCTAGCCGGGACAGGGGGCACCGGGGAGCTGTTTTTT. Protein product: CASSLAGTGGTGELFF.

This chain uses TRBV27 with TRBJ2-3; 9 bases fit TRBD2. Germline values: CDR1 MNHEY, CDR2 SMNVEV (reference sequence). With 2 bases clipped from V and 1 base from J, the junction kept 4 bases outside the gene matches. This CDR3 is 16 amino acids long. CDR3 DNA sequence: TGTGCCAGCAGTTTACTTAAGCGGGGGGGCACAGATACGCAGTATTTT. It yields the protein CASSLLKRGGTDTQYF.

The chain uses TRBV6-6 and TRBJ2-7; tentatively, D is TRBD1 (5 bases). V lost 6 bases to trimming and J lost 12 bases, with 15 bases between them. The germline V gene has CDR1 MNHNY and CDR2 SVGAGI (reference sequence). The CDR3 is made up of 11 amino acids. The CDR3 DNA follows: TGTGCCAGCAGGCTGGACACTCGACTGTACTTC. Translated: CASRLDTRLYF.

The chain is built from TRBV7-2 and TRBJ1-4, with D uncertain. There are 15 residues in the CDR3. Trimming took off 3 bases at V and 7 bases at J, with 15 bases between the two ends. Germline V gives CDR1 SGHTA, CDR2 FQGNSA. The CDR3 nucleotides read TGTGCCAGCAGCTTTGGAGTGCTAAATTCTGAAAAACTGTTTTTT. Translated, it gives CASSFGVLNSEKLFF.

Only one count was recorded for this clone. The chain carries TRBV6-5 and TRBJ2-7, with a tentative D call TRBD1 (5 bases). The CDR3 is made up of 14 amino acids. Trimming removed 3 bases from V and 3 bases from J, with 12 bases in between. Germline V lookup: CDR1 MNHEY, CDR2 SVGAGI. The CDR3 nucleotides are TGTGCCAGCAGTTATCTACCAGGGTTCTACGAGCAGTACTTC. It is translated as CASSYLPGFYEQYF.